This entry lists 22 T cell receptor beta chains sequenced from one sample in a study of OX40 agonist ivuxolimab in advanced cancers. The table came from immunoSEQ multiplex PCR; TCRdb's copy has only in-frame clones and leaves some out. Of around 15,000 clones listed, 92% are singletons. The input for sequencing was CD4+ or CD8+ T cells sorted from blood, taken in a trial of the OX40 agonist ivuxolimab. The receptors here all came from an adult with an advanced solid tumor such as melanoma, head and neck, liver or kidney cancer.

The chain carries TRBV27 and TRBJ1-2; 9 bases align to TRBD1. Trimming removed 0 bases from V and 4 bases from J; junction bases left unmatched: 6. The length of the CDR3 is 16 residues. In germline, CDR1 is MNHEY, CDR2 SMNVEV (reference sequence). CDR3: CASSLSLTGGAYGYTF. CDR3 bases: TGTGCCAGCAGTTTATCGTTAACAGGGGGCGCCTATGGCTACACCTTC.

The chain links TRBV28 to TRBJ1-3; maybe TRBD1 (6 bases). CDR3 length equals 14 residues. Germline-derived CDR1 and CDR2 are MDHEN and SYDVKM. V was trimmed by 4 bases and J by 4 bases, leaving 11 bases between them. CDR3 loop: CASSSGQFGNTIYF. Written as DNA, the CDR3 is TGTGCCAGCAGTTCAGGACAGTTCGGAAACACCATATATTTT.

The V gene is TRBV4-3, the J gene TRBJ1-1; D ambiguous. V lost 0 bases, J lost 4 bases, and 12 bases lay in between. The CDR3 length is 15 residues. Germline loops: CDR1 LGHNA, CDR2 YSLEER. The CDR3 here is CASSQDLIRSTEAFF. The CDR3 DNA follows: TGCGCCAGCAGCCAAGATCTAATTAGGAGCACTGAAGCTTTCTTT.

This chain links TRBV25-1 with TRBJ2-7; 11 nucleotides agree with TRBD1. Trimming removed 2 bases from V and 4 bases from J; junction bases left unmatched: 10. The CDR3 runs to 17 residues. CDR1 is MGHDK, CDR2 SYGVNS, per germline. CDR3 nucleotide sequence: TGTGCCAGCAGTGAACTACTTATGGGACAGGGGGGATACGAGCAGTACTTC. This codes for CASSELLMGQGGYEQYF.

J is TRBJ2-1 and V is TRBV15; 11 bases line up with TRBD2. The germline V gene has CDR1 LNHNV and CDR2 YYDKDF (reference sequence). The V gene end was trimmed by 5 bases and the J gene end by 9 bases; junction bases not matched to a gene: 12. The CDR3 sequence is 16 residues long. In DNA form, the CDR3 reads TGTGCCACCAGCGACGTGACTAGCGGGACCTTCGGTGAGCAGTTCTTC. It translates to CATSDVTSGTFGEQFF.

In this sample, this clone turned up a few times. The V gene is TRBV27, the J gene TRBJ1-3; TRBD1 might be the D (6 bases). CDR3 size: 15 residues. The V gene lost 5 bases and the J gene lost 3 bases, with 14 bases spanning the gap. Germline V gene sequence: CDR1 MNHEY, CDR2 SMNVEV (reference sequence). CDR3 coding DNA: TGTGCCAGCAGTCCCTCCAGGGGATATGGAAACACCATATATTTT. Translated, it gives CASSPSRGYGNTIYF.

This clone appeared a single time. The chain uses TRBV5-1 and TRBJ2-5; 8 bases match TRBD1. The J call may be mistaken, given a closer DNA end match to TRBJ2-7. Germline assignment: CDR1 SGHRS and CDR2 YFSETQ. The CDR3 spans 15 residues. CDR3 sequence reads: CASSWTGSVLGEQYF. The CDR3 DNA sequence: TGCGCCAGCAGCTGGACAGGGTCGGTCTTGGGCGAGCAGTACTTC.

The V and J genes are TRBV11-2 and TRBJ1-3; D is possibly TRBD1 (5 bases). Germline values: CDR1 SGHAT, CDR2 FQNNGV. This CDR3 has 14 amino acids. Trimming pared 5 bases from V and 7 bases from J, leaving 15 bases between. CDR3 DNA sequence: TGTGCCAGCAGCCGGTGGGGCGGCGGGAACACCATATATTTT. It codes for CASSRWGGGNTIYF.

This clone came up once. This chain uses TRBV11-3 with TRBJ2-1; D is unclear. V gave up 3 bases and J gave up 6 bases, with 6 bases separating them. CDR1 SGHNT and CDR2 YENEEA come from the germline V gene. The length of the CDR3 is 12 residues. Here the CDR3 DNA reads TGTGCCAGCAGCTTCCTTTCCAATGAGCAGTTCTTC. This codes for CASSFLSNEQFF.

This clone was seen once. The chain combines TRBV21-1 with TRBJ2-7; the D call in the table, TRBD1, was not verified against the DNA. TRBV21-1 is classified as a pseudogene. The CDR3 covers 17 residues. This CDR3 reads CASSKSRGGQGAYEQYF. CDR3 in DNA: TGTGCCAGCAGCAAAAGCCGAGGGGGACAGGGGGCCTACGAGCAGTACTTC.

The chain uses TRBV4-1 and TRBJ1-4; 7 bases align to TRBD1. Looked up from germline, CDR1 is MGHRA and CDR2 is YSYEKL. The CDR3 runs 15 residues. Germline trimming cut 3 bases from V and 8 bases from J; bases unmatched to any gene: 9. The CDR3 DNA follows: TGCGCCAGCAGCCAGTTAGGCCAGGGGGGGGAAAAACTGTTTTTT. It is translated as CASSQLGQGGEKLFF.

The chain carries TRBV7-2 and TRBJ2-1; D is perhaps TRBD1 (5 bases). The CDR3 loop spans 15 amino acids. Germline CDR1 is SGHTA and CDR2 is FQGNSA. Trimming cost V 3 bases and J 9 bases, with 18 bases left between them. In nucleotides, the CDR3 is TGTGCCAGCAGCTTTTGGCAGGGAAAATTTGGTGAGCAGTTCTTC. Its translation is CASSFWQGKFGEQFF.

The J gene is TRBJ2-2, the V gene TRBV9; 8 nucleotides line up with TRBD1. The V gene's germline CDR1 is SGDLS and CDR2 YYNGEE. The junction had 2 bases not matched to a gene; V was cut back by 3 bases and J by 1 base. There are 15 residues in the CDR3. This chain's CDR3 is CASSAGTGNTGELFF. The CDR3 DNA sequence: TGTGCCAGCAGCGCGGGGACAGGGAACACCGGGGAGCTGTTTTTT.

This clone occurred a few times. The CDR3 loop is CASSVGGYTDTQYF. CDR3 bases: TGTGCCAGCAGCGTAGGCGGGTACACAGATACGCAGTATTTT. This rearrangement joins TRBV9 to TRBJ2-3; weak D call: TRBD2 (5 bases). The CDR3 spans 14 residues. From germline, CDR1 is SGDLS and CDR2 YYNGEE. V lost 0 bases, J lost 2 bases, and 7 bases lay in between. The variable domain in full, completed from reference TRBV9 and TRBJ2-3, reads DSGVTQTPKHLITATGQRVTLRCSPRSGDLSVYWYQQSLDQGLQFLIQYYNGEERAKGNILERFSAQQFPDLHSELNLSSLELGDSALYFCASSVGGYTDTQYFGPGTRLTVL.

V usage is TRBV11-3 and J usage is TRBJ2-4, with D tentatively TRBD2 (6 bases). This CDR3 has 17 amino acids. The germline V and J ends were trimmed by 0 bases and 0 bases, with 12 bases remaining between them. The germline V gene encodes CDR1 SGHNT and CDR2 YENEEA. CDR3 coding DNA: TGTGCCAGCAGCTTAGATTCTAGGAGGGTAGCCAAAAACATTCAGTACTTC. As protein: CASSLDSRRVAKNIQYF.

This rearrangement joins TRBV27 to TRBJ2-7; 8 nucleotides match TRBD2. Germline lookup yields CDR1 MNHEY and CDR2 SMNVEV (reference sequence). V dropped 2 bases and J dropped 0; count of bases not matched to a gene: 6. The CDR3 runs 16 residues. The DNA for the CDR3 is TGTGCCAGCAGTTTAAAGGCGGGGGGCCCCTCCTACGAGCAGTACTTC. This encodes CASSLKAGGPSYEQYF.

CDR3 nucleotides: TGTGCCAGCAGCTTAGTGGCGGGGGCCACAGATACGCAGTATTTT. Translating it yields CASSLVAGATDTQYF. The V gene is TRBV7-9, the J gene TRBJ2-3, with D possibly being TRBD2 (7 bases). The CDR3 runs 15 residues. Germline CDR1 and CDR2: SEHNR and FQNEAQ (reference sequence). V gave up 1 base and J gave up 2 bases, with 10 bases separating them.

This chain's CDR3 is CASSYYYRGDYEQYF. CDR3 coding DNA: TGTGCCAGCAGTTACTACTACAGGGGTGACTACGAGCAGTACTTC. The rearrangement links TRBV6-6 to TRBJ2-7, with TRBD1 matching over 7 bases. Per germline, CDR1 MNHNY and CDR2 SVGAGI (reference sequence). The CDR3 totals 15 residues. V lost 1 base and J lost 3; bases outside the gene matches: 6.

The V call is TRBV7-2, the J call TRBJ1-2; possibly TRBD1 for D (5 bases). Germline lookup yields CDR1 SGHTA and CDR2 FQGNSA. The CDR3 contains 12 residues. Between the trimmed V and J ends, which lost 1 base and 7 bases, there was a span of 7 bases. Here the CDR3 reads CASSLGQGGYTF. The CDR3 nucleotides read TGTGCCAGCAGCTTAGGTCAGGGTGGCTACACCTTC. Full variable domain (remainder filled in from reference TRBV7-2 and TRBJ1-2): GAGVSQSPSNKVTEKGKDVELRCDPISGHTALYWYRQSLGQGLEFLIYFQGNSAPDKSGLPSDRFSAERTGGSVSTLTIQRTQQEDSAVYLCASSLGQGGYTFGSGTRLTVV.

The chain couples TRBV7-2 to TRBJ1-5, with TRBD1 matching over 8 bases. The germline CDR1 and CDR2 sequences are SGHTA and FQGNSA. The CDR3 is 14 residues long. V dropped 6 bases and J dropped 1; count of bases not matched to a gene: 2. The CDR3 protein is CASRRTGSNQPQHF. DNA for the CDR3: TGTGCCAGCAGGCGGACAGGGAGCAATCAGCCCCAGCATTTT. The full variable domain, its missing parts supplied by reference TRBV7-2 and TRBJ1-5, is GAGVSQSPSNKVTEKGKDVELRCDPISGHTALYWYRQSLGQGLEFLIYFQGNSAPDKSGLPSDRFSAERTGGSVSTLTIQRTQQEDSAVYLCASRRTGSNQPQHFGDGTRLSIL.

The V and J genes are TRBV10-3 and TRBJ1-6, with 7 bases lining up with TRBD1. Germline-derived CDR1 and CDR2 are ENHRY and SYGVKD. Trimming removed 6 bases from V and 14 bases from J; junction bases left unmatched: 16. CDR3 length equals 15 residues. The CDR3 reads CAISADREVPATLHF. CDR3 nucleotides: TGTGCCATCAGCGCCGACAGGGAGGTACCCGCCACCCTCCACTTT.

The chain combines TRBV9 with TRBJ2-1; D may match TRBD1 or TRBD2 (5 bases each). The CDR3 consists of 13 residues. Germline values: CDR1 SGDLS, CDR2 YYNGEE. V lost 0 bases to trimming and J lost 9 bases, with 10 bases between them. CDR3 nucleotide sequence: TGTGCCAGCAGCGTAGGGGGGTCCCCTGAGCAGTTCTTC. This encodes CASSVGGSPEQFF.